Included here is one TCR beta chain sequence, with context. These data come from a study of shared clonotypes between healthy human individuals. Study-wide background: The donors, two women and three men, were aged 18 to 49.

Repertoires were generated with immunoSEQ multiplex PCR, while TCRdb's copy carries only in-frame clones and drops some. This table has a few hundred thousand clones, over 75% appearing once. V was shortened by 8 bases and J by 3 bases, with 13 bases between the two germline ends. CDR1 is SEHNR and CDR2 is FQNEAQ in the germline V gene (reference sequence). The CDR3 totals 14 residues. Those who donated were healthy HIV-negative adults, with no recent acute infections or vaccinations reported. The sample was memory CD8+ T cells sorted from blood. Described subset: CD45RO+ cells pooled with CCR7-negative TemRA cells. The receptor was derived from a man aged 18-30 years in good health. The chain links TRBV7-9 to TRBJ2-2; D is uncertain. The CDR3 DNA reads TGTGCCAGCGATCAAAGATTGGACACCGGGGAGCTGTTTTTT. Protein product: CASDQRLDTGELFF.